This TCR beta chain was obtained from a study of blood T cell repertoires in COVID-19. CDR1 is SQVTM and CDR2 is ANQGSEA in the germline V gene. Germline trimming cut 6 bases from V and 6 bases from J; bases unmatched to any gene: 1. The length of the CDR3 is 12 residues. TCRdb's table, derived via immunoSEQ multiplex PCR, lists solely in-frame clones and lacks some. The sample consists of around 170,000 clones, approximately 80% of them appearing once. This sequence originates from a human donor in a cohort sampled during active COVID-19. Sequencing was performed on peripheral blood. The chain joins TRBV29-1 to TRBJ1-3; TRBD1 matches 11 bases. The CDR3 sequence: CSVDRGQNTIYF. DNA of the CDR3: TGCAGCGTGGACAGGGGGCAAAACACCATATATTTT.